The clone carrying this TCR beta chain was seen a few times. Antigen: not known. Time point defined: patch test 3, about 24 weeks after DPC sensitization. Documented treatment: therapeutic diphenylcyclopropenone sensitization with weekly scalp DPC. Germline CDR1 reads SGHDT; CDR2 reads YYEEEE. J gave up 5 bases and V 4 bases, and 9 bases lay outside the gene matches. The CDR3 totals 15 residues. TCRdb analysed the RACE reads with MiXCR anew, one entry per CDR3 protein. The sample has 180,000 or so distinct CDR3 sequences, about 25% seen once; the top ten hold roughly 2.3%. These data belong to a study of human T cells and chemical hapten exposure. Overall study results and limits: Correlating positively with patch test score were the PT1 expanded TCR counts.

V and J are TRBV5-6 and TRBJ2-1; 7 nucleotides match TRBD2. Sequencing used whole blood, obtained in connection with sensitization to the hapten diphenylcyclopropenone (DPC). The receptor's source is a woman aged 40 to 55 with alopecia areata. Some clones in this sample may be carry-over from other donors' samples. CDR3 DNA sequence: TGTGCCAGCAGCCGGACTAGTGGGGGACACAATGAGCAGTTCTTC. Protein sequence: CASSRTSGGHNEQFF.